Following are 14 T cell receptor beta chains from one sample sequenced in a study of metastatic and nonmetastatic thyroid tumors. None of the patients had undergone any treatment ahead of thyroid surgery. TCRdb redid the clone calls on the PCR reads using MiXCR. The sample lists roughly 8,900 clones, about a quarter seen once, with roughly an eighth in the top ten. Sequencing was carried out using adjacent normal tissue. These receptors were collected from a female donor with papillary thyroid cancer or a benign thyroid nodule (not recorded which). Some clones in this sample may be carry-over from other donors' samples.

V gene TRBV20-1 combines with J gene TRBJ1-5, with 10 bases identical to TRBD1. Germline V CDR1 and CDR2: DFQATT, SNEGSKA (reference sequence). V lost 0 bases, J lost 1 base, and 12 bases stayed unmatched. The CDR3 is 19 amino acids. CDR3 DNA: TGCAGTGCTAGAGATTTCGAGACAGGGGGCTCGGGGAGCAATCAGCCCCAGCATTTT. Protein sequence: CSARDFETGGSGSNQPQHF.

The rearrangement uses TRBV9 and TRBJ2-1; TRBD2 aligns across 14 bases. The trim removed 3 bases at V and 9 bases at J, leaving 8 bases unmatched. This CDR3 region has 16 residues. CDR1 SGDLS and CDR2 YYNGEE come from the germline V gene. The CDR3 sequence: CASSEAVGLAGGEQFF. The CDR3 nucleotides are TGTGCCAGCAGCGAGGCAGTTGGACTAGCGGGAGGTGAGCAGTTCTTC.

This clone showed up just a few times. The chain has TRBV6-1 and TRBJ1-2; 8 nucleotides agree with TRBD1. CDR1 is MNHNS, CDR2 SASEGT, per germline. Trimming cost V 5 bases and J 2 bases; bases outside gene matches: 1. The CDR3 loop spans 13 amino acids. The CDR3 DNA follows: TGTGCCAGCAGTTGGGACAGGAACTATGGCTACACCTTC. Translated, it gives CASSWDRNYGYTF.

This clone appeared a single time. In DNA, the CDR3 is TGTGCCAGCAGCCCCGGGGGGGCTAGCGGTAGTTATACGCAGTATTTT. It is translated as CASSPGGASGSYTQYF. The chain has TRBV11-1 and TRBJ2-3; 8 bases fit TRBD2. The germline V gene encodes CDR1 SGHAT and CDR2 FQDESV (reference sequence). The J segment lost 7 bases and the V segment lost 5 bases, leaving 14 bases of the junction unmatched. This CDR3 has 16 residues.

This clone occurred many times. The rearrangement joins TRBV3-1 to TRBJ2-2; D is possibly TRBD1 or TRBD2 (7 bases each). Trimming took 7 bases from V and 4 from J, leaving 19 bases between them. The CDR3 covers 16 residues. The V gene's germline CDR1 is LGHDT and CDR2 YNNKEL (reference sequence). CDR3 DNA sequence: TGTGCCAGCAAAAGGGGGGGACAGTTTGGCACCGGGGAGCTGTTTTTT. Protein product: CASKRGGQFGTGELFF.

This clone was seen more than once but under ten times. V usage is TRBV27 and J usage is TRBJ2-1; D not certain. V shed 0 bases and J shed 0 bases, with 6 bases lying between them. The CDR3 length is 15 residues. Germline values: CDR1 MNHEY, CDR2 SMNVEV (reference sequence). The chain's CDR3 is CASSLSVNSYNEQFF. DNA of the CDR3: TGTGCCAGCAGTTTATCGGTAAACTCCTACAATGAGCAGTTCTTC.

This rearrangement joins TRBV11-2 to TRBJ1-5; 7 bases line up with TRBD1. The V and J ends lost 3 bases and 2 bases, in that order; junction bases with no gene match: 1. The CDR3 spans 14 residues. Germline CDR1 is SGHAT and CDR2 is FQNNGV. Written as DNA, the CDR3 is TGTGCCAGCAGCTTCGGACAGGGCAATCAGCCCCAGCATTTT. Translation gives CASSFGQGNQPQHF.

This clone came up a few times. The chain employs TRBV2 and TRBJ1-2; TRBD1 matches 7 bases. Germline V CDR1 and CDR2: SNHLY, FYNNEI. V was pared by 1 base and J by 5 bases, with 7 bases of the junction left unmatched. This CDR3 contains 15 residues. The CDR3 DNA sequence: TGTGCCAGCAGTGAAGTTGCAGGGGGTTGGTATGGCTACACCTTC. It encodes CASSEVAGGWYGYTF.

V and J are TRBV5-1 and TRBJ2-2, with a weak D call TRBD2 (5 bases). The length of the CDR3 is 20 residues. Trimming left V 1 base short and J 0 bases short, with 22 bases between. Germline CDR1 SGHRS, CDR2 YFSETQ. In DNA form, the CDR3 reads TGCGCCAGCAGCTTGAGCTCGGTAATCAGAGGGCCTGCGAACACCGGGGAGCTGTTTTTT. It codes for CASSLSSVIRGPANTGELFF. The entire variable domain, with the rest obtained from reference TRBV5-1 and TRBJ2-2, is as follows: KAGVTQTPRYLIKTRGQQVTLSCSPISGHRSVSWYQQTPGQGLQFLFEYFSETQRNKGNFPGRFSGRQFSNSRSEMNVSTLELGDSALYLCASSLSSVIRGPANTGELFFGEGSRLTVL.

This clone is deemed large. The sample carries other DNA sequences with the same CDR3. CDR3 sequence: CASSRDSGGFLEQYF. CDR3 nucleotides: TGTGCCAGCAGCCGGGACAGCGGGGGGTTCTTGGAGCAGTACTTC. The chain combines TRBV27 with TRBJ2-7, with 9 bases identical to TRBD2. The ends lost 6 bases at V and 7 bases at J; junction bases unmatched: 13. CDR3 size: 15 residues. The germline gives CDR1 MNHEY, CDR2 SMNVEV (reference sequence).

This clone was seen only a few times. The V gene is TRBV5-1, the J gene TRBJ1-3, with TRBD1 matching 10 bases. The CDR3 sequence is 18 residues long. Germline loops: CDR1 SGHRS, CDR2 YFSETQ. The V gene end was trimmed by 0 bases and the J gene end by 0 bases; junction bases not matched to a gene: 6. CDR3 nucleotide sequence: TGCGCCAGCAGCTTGGATGGGACAGGGGCCTTCTCTGGAAACACCATATATTTT. Translated: CASSLDGTGAFSGNTIYF.

The chain carries TRBV11-2 and TRBJ1-3; 9 bases line up with TRBD1. The CDR3 contains 19 residues. Losses at the gene ends were 3 bases for V and 6 bases for J; bases not matched to a gene: 18. CDR1 and CDR2 (germline): SGHAT, FQNNGV. In DNA form, the CDR3 reads TGTGCCAGCAGCTTTGACTTCCCCGTTAGGGACAGGGAATCAAACACCATATATTTT. Translated: CASSFDFPVRDRESNTIYF.

This clone has a handful of counts. The sample contains more than one DNA sequence encoding this CDR3. The V and J genes are TRBV6-1 and TRBJ1-1; tentative D call: TRBD1 (5 bases). V dropped 8 bases and J dropped 3 bases, with 10 bases sitting between them. This CDR3 region has 12 residues. Per the germline V gene, CDR1 is MNHNS and CDR2 is SASEGT. Here the CDR3 DNA reads TGTGCCAGCCGTGGGGGTGACACTGAAGCTTTCTTT. This encodes CASRGGDTEAFF.

J is TRBJ2-7 and V is TRBV20-1, with 10 bases that match TRBD2. The CDR3 consists of 16 residues. Trimming took 0 bases from V and 1 from J; bases not matched to a gene: 6. Germline V gene lookup returns CDR1 DFQATT and CDR2 SNEGSKA (reference sequence). CDR3 in DNA: TGCAGTGCTAGAGATTGGGCTAGCGGGAGTTCCTACGAGCAGTACTTC. It is translated as CSARDWASGSSYEQYF.